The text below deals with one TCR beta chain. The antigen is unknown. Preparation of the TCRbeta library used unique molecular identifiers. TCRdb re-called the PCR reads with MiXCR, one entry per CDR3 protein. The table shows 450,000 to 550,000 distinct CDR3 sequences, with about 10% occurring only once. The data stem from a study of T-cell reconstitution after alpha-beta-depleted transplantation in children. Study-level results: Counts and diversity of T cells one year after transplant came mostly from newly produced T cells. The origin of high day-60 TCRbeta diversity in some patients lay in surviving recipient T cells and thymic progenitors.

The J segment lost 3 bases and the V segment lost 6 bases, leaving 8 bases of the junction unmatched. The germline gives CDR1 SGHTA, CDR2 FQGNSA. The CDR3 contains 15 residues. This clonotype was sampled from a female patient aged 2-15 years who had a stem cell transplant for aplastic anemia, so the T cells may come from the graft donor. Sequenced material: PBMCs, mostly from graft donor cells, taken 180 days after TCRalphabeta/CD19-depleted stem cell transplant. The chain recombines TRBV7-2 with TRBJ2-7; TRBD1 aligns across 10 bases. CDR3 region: CASSFRQGAFYEQYV. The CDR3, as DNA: TGTGCCAGCAGTTTCCGACAGGGGGCTTTCTACGAGCAGTACGTC.